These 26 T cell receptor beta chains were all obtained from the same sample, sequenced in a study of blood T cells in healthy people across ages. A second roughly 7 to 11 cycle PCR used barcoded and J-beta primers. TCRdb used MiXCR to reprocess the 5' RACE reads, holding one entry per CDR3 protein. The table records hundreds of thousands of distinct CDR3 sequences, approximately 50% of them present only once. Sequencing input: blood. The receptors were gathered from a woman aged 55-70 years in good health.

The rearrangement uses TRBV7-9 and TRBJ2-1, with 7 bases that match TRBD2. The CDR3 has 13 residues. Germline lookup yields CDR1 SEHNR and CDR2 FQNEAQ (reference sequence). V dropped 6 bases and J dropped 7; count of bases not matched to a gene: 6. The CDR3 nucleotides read TGTGCCAGCAGTCCACTAGCGCAAAATGAGCAGTTCTTC. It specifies CASSPLAQNEQFF.

CDR3 bases: TGTGCCAGCAGCGCAGGACAGAGAGCCAAAAACATTCAGTACTTC. It translates to CASSAGQRAKNIQYF. This sequence joins TRBV9 and TRBJ2-4; a weak D match, TRBD1 (6 bases). The CDR3 is 15 residues long. V was shortened by 3 bases and J by 0 bases, with 10 bases between the two germline ends. The V gene's germline CDR1 is SGDLS and CDR2 YYNGEE.

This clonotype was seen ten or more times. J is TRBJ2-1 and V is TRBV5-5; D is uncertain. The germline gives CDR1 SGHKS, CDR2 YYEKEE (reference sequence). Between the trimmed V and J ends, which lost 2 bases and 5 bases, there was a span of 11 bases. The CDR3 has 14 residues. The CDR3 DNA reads TGTGCCAGCAGCTTATCAATGGGAAACAATGAGCAGTTCTTC. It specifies CASSLSMGNNEQFF. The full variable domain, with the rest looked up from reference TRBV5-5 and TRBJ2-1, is DAGVTQSPTHLIKTRGQQVTLRCSPISGHKSVSWYQQVLGQGPQFIFQYYEKEERGRGNFPDRFSARQFPNYSSELNVNALLLGDSALYLCASSLSMGNNEQFFGPGTRLTVL.

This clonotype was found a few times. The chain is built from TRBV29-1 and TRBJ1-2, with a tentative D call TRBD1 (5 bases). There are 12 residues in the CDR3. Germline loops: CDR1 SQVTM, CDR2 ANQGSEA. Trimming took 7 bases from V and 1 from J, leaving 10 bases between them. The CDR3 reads CSAGGGNYGYTF. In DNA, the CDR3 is TGCAGCGCCGGGGGGGGTAACTATGGCTACACCTTC.

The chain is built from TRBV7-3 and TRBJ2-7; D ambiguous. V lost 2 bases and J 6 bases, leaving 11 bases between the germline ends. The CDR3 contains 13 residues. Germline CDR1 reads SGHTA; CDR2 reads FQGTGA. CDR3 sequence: CASSLEPTLEQYF. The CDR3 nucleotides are TGTGCCAGCAGCTTAGAACCTACCCTCGAGCAGTACTTC.

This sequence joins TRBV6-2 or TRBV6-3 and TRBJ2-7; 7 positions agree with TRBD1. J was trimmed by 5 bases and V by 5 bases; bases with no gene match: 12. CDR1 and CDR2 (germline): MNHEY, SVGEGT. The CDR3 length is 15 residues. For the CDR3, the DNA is TGTGCCAGCAGTCGAGACAGACAGGGTCAGCACGAGCAGTACTTC. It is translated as CASSRDRQGQHEQYF.

CDR3 bases: TGCAGCGTTGAAAGTTCCCTGCTTATGAACACTGAAGCTTTCTTT. It codes for CSVESSLLMNTEAFF. The rearrangement links TRBV29-1 to TRBJ1-1; D gene uncertain. Trimming took 2 bases from V and 0 from J, leaving 13 bases between them. The CDR3 has 15 amino acids. Germline values: CDR1 SQVTM, CDR2 ANQGSEA.

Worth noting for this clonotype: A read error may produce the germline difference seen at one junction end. Here the CDR3 DNA reads TGTGCCAGCAGCCCTTACGATCTCCTATCGTACGAGCAGTATTTC. It specifies CASSPYDLLSYEQYF. This chain connects TRBV7-9 to TRBJ2-5; D gene uncertain. The CDR3 extends over 15 amino acids. Germline assignment: CDR1 SEHNR and CDR2 FQNEAQ (reference sequence).

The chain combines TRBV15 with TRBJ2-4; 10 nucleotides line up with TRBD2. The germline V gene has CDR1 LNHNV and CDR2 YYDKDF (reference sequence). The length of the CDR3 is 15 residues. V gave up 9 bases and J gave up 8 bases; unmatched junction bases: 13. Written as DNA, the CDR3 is TGTGCCACACAGTGGCTAGCGGGAGCAGATTACATTCAGTACTTC. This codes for CATQWLAGADYIQYF.

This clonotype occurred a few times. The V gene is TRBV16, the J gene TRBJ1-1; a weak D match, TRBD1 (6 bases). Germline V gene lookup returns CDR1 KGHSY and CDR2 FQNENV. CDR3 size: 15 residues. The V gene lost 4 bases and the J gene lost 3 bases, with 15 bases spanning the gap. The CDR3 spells CASSPGAGVDTEAFF. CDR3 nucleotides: TGTGCCAGCAGCCCTGGGGCAGGGGTGGACACTGAAGCTTTCTTT. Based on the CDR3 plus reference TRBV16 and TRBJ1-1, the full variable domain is GEEVAQTPKHLVRGEGQKAKLYCAPIKGHSYVFWYQQVLKNEFKFLISFQNENVFDETGMPKERFSAKCLPNSPCSLEIQATKLEDSAVYFCASSPGAGVDTEAFFGQGTRLTVV.

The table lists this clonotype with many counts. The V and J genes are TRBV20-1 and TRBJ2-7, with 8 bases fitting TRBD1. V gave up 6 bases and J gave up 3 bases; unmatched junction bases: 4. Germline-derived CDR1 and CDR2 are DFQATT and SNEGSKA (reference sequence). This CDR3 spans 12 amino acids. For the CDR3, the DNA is TGCAGTGCGAGCAGGGGGCGCTACGAGCAGTACTTC. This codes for CSASRGRYEQYF.

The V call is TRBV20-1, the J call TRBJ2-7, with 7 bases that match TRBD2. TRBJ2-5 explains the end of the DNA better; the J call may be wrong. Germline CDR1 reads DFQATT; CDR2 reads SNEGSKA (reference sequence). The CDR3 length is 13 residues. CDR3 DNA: TGCAGTGCAGCGGGACCCCGGGGGGAGACCCAGTACTTC. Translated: CSAAGPRGETQYF.

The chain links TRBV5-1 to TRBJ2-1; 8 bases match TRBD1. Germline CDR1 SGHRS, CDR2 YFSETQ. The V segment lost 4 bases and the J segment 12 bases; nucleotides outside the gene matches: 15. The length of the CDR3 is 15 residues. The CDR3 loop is CASSPDRALSVRQFF. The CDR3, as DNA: TGCGCCAGCAGCCCGGACAGGGCCCTAAGTGTGAGGCAGTTCTTC.

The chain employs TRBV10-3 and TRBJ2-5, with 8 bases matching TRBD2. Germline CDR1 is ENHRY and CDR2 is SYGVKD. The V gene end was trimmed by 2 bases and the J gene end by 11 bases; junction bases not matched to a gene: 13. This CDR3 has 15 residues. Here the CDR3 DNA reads TGTGCCATCAGTGAGGGCCTTCAGGACGGGAGGGAGCAGTACTTC. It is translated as CAISEGLQDGREQYF.

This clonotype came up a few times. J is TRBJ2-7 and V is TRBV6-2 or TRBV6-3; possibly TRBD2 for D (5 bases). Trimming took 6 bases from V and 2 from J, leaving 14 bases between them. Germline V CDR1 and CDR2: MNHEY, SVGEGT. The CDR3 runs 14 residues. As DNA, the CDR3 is TGTGCCAGCAGCAACGGACTTGCCGCCTACGAGCAGTACTTC. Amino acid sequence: CASSNGLAAYEQYF.

In nucleotides, the CDR3 is TGTGCCAGCAGTCCCTCAGCGGCCCGGGACCCCACAGGCTACACCTTC. Translated, it gives CASSPSAARDPTGYTF. The J gene is TRBJ1-2, the V gene TRBV2; TRBD1 might be the D (5 bases). The CDR3 totals 16 residues. The germline CDR1 and CDR2 sequences are SNHLY and FYNNEI. Deletions cut 5 bases from V and 8 bases from J, with 24 bases between.

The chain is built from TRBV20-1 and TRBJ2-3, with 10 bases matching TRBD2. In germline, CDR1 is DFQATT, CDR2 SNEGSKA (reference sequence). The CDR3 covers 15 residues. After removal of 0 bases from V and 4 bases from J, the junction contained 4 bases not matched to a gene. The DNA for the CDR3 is TGCAGTGCTAGAGATCCTAGCGGGAGTGCAGATACGCAGTATTTT. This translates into CSARDPSGSADTQYF.

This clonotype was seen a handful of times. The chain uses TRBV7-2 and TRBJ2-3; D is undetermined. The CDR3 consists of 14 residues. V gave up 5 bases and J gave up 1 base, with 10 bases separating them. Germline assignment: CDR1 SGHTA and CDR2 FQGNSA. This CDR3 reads CASSVDGRTDTQYF. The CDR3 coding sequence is TGTGCCAGCAGCGTAGACGGGCGCACAGATACGCAGTATTTT.

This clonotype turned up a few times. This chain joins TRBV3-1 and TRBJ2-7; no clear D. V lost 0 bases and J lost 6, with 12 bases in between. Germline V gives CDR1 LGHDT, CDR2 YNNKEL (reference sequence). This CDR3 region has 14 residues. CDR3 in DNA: TGTGCCAGCAGCCAAGAGGCTGCATGGGGCGAGCAGTACTTC. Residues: CASSQEAAWGEQYF.

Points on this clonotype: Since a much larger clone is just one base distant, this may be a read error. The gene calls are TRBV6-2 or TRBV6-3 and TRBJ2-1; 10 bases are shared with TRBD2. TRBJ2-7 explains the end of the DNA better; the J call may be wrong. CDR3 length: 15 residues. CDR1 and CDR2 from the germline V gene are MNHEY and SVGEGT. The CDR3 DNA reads TGTGCCAGCAGTTTTCTAGCGGGAGTCTACAATGAGCAGTACTTC. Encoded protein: CASSFLAGVYNEQYF.

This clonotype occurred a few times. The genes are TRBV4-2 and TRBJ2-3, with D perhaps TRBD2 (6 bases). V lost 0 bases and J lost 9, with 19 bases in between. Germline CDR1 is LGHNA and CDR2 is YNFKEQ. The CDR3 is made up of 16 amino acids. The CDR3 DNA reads TGTGCCAGCAGCCAAGATCTAGGCGGGAACGGAGGAACGCAGTATTTT. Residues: CASSQDLGGNGGTQYF.

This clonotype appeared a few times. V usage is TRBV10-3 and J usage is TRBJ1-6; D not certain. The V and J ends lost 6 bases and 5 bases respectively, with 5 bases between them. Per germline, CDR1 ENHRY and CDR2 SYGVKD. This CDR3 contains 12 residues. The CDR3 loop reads CAIRRDNSPLHF. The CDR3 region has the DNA TGTGCCATCAGACGTGATAATTCACCCCTCCACTTT.

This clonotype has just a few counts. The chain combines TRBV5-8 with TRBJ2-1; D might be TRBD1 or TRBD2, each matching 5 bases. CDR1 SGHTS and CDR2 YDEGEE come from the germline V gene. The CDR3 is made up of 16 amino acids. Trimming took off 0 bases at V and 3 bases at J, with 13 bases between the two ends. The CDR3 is CASSLGWGRDYNEQFF. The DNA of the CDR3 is TGTGCCAGCAGCTTGGGGTGGGGGAGAGACTACAATGAGCAGTTCTTC. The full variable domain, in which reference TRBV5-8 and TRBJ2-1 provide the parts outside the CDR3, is EAGVTQSPTHLIKTRGQQATLRCSPISGHTSVYWYQQALGLGLQFLLWYDEGEERNRGNFPPRFSGRQFPNYSSELNVNALELEDSALYLCASSLGWGRDYNEQFFGPGTRLTVL.

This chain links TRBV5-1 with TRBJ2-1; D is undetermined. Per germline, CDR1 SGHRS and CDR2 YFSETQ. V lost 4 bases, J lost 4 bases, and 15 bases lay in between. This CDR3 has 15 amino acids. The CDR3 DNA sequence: TGCGCCAGCAGCGCTGGGCTAGTCCCTTACAATGAGCAGTTCTTC. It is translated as CASSAGLVPYNEQFF. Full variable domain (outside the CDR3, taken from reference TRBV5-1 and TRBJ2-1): KAGVTQTPRYLIKTRGQQVTLSCSPISGHRSVSWYQQTPGQGLQFLFEYFSETQRNKGNFPGRFSGRQFSNSRSEMNVSTLELGDSALYLCASSAGLVPYNEQFFGPGTRLTVL.

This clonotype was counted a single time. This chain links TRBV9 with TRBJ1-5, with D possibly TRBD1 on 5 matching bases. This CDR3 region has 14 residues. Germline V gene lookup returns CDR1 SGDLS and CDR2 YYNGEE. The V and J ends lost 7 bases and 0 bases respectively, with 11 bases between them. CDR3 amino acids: CASSEGPSNQPQHF. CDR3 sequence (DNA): TGTGCCAGCTCGGAGGGACCTAGCAATCAGCCCCAGCATTTT.

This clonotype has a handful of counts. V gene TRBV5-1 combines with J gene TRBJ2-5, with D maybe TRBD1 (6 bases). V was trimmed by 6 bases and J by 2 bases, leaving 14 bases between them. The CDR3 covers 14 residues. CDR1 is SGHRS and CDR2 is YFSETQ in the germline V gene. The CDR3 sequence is CASKATGDQETQYF. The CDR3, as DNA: TGCGCCAGCAAGGCGACAGGCGATCAAGAGACCCAGTACTTC.